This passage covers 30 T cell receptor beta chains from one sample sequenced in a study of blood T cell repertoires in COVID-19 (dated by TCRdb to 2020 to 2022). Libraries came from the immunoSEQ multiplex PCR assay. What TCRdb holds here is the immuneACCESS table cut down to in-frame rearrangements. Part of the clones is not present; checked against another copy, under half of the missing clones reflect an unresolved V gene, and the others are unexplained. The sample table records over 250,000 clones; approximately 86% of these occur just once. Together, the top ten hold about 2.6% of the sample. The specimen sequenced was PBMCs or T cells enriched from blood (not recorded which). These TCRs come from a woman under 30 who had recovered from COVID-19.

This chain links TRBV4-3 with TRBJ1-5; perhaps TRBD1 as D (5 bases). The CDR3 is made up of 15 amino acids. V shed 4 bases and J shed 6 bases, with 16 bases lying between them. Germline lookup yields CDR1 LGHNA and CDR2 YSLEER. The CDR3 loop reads CASSLSGGSGQPQHF. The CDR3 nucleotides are TGCGCCAGCAGCCTCTCGGGGGGGTCAGGTCAGCCCCAGCATTTT.

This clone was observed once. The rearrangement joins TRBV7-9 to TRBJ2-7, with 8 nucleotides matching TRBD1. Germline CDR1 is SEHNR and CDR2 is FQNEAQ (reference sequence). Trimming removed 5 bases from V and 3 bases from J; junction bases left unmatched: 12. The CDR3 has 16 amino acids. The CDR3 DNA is TGTGCCAGCAGCCAGGGGGCAGGGGGAGTTCGCTACGAGCAGTACTTC. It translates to CASSQGAGGVRYEQYF.

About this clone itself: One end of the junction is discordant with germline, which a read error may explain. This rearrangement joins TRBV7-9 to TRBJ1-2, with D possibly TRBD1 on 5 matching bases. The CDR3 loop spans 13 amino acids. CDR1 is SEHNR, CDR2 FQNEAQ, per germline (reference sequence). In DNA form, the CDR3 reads TGTGCCAGCAGCCTAGCGGGGGGTACTGGCTACACCTTC. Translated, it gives CASSLAGGTGYTF. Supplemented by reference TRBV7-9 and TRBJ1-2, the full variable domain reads DTGVSQNPRHKITKRGQNVTFRCDPISEHNRLYWYRQTLGQGPEFLTYFQNEAQLEKSRLLSDRFSAERPKGSFSTLEIQRTEQGDSAMYLCASSLAGGTGYTFGSGTRLTVV.

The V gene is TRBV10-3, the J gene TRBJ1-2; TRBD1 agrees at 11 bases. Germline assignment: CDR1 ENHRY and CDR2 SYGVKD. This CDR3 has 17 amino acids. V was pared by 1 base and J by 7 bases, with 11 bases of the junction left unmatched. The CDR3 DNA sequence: TGTGCCATCAGTGAGTGGACAGGGGGCGCCGACCTATCTGGCTACACCTTC. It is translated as CAISEWTGGADLSGYTF.

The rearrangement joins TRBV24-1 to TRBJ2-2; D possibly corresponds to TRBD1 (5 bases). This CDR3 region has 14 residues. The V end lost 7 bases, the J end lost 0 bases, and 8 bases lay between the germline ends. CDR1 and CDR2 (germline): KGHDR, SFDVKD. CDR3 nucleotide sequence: TGTGCCACCAGCGGACATTCGAACACCGGGGAGCTGTTTTTT. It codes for CATSGHSNTGELFF.

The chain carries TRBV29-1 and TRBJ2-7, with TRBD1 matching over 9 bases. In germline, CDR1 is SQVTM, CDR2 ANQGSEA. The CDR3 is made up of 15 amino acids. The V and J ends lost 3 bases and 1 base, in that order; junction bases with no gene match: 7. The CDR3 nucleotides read TGCAGCGTTGAGAGACCGGGACAGGGATCCTACGAGCAGTACTTC. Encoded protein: CSVERPGQGSYEQYF.

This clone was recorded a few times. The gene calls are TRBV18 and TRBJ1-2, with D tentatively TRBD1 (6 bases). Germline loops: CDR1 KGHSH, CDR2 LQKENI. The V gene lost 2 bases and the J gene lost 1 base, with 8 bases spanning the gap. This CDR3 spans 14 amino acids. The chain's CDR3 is CASSPLDSNYGYTF. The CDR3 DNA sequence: TGTGCCAGCTCACCATTGGACAGTAACTATGGCTACACCTTC.

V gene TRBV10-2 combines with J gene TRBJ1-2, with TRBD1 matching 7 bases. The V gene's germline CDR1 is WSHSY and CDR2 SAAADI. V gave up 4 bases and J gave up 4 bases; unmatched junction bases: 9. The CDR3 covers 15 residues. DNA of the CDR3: TGCGCCAGCAGTGCCTGGAGGGGGCTCGGCTATGGCTACACCTTC. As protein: CASSAWRGLGYGYTF.

CDR3 region: CASSPPPGQFNQPQHF. CDR3 DNA: TGTGCCAGCTCACCACCGCCGGGACAGTTCAATCAGCCCCAGCATTTT. This rearrangement joins TRBV18 to TRBJ1-5; 7 bases are a match to TRBD1. The CDR3 covers 16 residues. V shed 0 bases, J shed 3 bases, and the junction held 5 bases outside the gene matches. Germline loops: CDR1 KGHSH, CDR2 LQKENI.

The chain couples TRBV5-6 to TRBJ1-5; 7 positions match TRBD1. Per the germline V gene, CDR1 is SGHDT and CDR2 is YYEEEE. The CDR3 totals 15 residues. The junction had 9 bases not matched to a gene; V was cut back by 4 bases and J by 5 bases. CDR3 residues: CASSQNDRADQPQHF. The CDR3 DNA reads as TGTGCCAGCAGCCAGAACGACAGGGCGGATCAGCCCCAGCATTTT.

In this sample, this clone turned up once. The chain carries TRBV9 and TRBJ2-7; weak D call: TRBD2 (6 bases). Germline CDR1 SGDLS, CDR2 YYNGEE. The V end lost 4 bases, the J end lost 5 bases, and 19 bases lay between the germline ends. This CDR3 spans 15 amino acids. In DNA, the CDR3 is TGTGCCAGCAGCACCGGAGGAGGGAGAGGTAACGAGCAGTACTTC. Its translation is CASSTGGGRGNEQYF.

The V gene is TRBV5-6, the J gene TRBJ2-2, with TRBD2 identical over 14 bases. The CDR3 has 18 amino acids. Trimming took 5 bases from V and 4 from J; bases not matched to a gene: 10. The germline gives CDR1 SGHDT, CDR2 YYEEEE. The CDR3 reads CASRREGLAGEGTGELFF. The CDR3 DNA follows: TGTGCCAGCAGACGCGAGGGACTAGCGGGAGAAGGCACCGGGGAGCTGTTTTTT.

The CDR3 is CAITTSGRDRDTQYF. The CDR3 DNA reads as TGTGCCATCACCACCAGCGGGAGGGACAGAGATACGCAGTATTTT. The chain has TRBV10-3 and TRBJ2-3, with TRBD2 identical over 10 bases. J gave up 5 bases and V 7 bases, and 9 bases lay outside the gene matches. The CDR3 sequence is 15 residues long. Germline V CDR1 and CDR2: ENHRY, SYGVKD.

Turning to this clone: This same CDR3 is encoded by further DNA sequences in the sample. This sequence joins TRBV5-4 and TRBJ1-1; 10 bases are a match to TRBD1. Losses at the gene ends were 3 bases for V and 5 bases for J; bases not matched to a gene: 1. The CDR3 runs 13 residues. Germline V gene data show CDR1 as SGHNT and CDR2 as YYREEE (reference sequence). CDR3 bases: TGTGCCAGCAGCTGGACAGGGGGGACTGAAGCTTTCTTT. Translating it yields CASSWTGGTEAFF.

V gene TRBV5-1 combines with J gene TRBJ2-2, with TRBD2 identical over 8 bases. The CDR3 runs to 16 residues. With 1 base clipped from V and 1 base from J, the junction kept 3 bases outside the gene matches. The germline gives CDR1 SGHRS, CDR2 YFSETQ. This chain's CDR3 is CASSLILAVNTGELFF. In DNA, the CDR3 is TGCGCCAGCAGCTTGATACTAGCGGTGAACACCGGGGAGCTGTTTTTT.

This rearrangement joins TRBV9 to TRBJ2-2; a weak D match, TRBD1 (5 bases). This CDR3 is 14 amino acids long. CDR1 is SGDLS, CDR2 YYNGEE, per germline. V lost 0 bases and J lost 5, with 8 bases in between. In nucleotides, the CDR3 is TGTGCCAGCAGCGTAGATCAGGGTACCGGGGAGCTGTTTTTT. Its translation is CASSVDQGTGELFF. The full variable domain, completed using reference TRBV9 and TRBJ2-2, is DSGVTQTPKHLITATGQRVTLRCSPRSGDLSVYWYQQSLDQGLQFLIQYYNGEERAKGNILERFSAQQFPDLHSELNLSSLELGDSALYFCASSVDQGTGELFFGEGSRLTVL.

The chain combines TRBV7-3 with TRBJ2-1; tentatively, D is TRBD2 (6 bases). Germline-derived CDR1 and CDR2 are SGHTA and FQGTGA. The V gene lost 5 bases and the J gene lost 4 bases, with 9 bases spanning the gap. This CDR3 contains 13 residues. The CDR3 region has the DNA TGTGCCAGCAGCGTCGGGAGATACAATGAGCAGTTCTTC. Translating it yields CASSVGRYNEQFF.

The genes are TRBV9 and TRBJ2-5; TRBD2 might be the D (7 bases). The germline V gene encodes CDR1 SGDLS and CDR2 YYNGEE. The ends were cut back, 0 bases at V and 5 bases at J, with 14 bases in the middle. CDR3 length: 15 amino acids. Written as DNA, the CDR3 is TGTGCCAGCAGCGTAGGGACCCCGGGGGGCGAGACCCAGTACTTC. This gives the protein CASSVGTPGGETQYF. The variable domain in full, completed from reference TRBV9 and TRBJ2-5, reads DSGVTQTPKHLITATGQRVTLRCSPRSGDLSVYWYQQSLDQGLQFLIQYYNGEERAKGNILERFSAQQFPDLHSELNLSSLELGDSALYFCASSVGTPGGETQYFGPGTRLLVL.

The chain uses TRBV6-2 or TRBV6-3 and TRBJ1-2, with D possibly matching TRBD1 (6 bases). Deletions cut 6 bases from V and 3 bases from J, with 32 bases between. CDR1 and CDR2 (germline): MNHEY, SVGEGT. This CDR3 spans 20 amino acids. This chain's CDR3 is CASSRTYSPGEHREYYGYTF. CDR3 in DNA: TGTGCCAGCAGCCGTACCTATTCACCAGGGGAGCACCGAGAGTACTATGGCTACACCTTC.

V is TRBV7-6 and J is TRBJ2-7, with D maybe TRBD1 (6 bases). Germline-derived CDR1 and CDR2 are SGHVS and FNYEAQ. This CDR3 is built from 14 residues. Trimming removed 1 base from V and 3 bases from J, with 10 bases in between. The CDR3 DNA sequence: TGTGCCAGCAGCTTAGAGCCAGGGGTCTACGAGCAGTACTTC. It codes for CASSLEPGVYEQYF.

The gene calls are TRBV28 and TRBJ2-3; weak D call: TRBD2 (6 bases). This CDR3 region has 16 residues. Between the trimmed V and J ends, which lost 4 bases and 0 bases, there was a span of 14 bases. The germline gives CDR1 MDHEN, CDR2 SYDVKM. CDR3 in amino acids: CASSWGTQTSTDTQYF. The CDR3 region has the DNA TGTGCCAGCAGTTGGGGGACTCAGACTAGCACAGATACGCAGTATTTT. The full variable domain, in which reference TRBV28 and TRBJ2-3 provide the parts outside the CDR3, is DVKVTQSSRYLVKRTGEKVFLECVQDMDHENMFWYRQDPGLGLRLIYFSYDVKMKEKGDIPEGYSVSREKKERFSLILESASTNQTSMYLCASSWGTQTSTDTQYFGPGTRLTVL.

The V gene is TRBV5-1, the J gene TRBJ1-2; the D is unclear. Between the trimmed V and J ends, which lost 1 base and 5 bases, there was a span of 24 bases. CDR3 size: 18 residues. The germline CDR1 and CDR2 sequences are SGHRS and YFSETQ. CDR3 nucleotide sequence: TGCGCCAGCAGCTTGAATCGGCGGGCAGAAAATGTAGGATATGGCTACACCTTC. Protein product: CASSLNRRAENVGYGYTF.

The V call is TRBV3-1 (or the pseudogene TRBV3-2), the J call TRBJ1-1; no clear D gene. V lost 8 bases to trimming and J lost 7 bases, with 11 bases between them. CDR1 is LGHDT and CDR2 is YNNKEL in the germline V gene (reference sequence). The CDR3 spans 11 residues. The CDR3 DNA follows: TGTGCCAGCGGATACCGAGGTGAAGCTTTCTTT. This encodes CASGYRGEAFF.

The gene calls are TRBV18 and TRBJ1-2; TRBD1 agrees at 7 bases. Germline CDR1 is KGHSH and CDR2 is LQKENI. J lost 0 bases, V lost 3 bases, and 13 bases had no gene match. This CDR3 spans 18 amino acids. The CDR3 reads CASSPYMPGDSANYGYTF. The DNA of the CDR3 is TGTGCCAGCTCACCTTACATGCCTGGGGACAGTGCTAACTATGGCTACACCTTC.

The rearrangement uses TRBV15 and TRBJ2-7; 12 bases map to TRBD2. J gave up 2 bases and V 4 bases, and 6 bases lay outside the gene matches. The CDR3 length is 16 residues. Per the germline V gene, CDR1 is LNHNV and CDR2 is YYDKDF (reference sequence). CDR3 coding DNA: TGTGCCACCAGCAAAGTCCGGACTAGCGGGACCTACGAGCAGTACTTC. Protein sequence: CATSKVRTSGTYEQYF.

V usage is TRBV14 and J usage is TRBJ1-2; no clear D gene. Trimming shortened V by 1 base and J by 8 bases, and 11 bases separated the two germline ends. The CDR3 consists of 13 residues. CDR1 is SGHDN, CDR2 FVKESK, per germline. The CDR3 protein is CASSQAREDGYTF. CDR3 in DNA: TGTGCCAGCAGCCAAGCTAGGGAGGACGGCTACACCTTC.

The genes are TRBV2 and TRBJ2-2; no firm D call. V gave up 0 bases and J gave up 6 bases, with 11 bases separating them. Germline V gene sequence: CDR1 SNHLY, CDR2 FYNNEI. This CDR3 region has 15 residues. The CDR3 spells CASSEALKRPGELFF. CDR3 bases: TGTGCCAGCAGTGAAGCGCTTAAGCGCCCCGGGGAGCTGTTTTTT.

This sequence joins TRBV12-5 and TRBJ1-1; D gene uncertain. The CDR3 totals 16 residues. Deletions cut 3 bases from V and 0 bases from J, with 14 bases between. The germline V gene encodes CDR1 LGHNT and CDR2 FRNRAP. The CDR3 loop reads CASGFGIEGMNTEAFF. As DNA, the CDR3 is TGTGCTAGTGGTTTTGGTATAGAGGGCATGAACACTGAAGCTTTCTTT.

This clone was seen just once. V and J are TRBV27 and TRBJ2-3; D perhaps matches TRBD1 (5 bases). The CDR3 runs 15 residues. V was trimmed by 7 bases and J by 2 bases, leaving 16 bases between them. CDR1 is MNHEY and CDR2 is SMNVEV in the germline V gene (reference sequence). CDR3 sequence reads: CASKDDPGYTDTQYF. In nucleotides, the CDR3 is TGTGCCAGCAAAGACGACCCAGGGTACACAGATACGCAGTATTTT.

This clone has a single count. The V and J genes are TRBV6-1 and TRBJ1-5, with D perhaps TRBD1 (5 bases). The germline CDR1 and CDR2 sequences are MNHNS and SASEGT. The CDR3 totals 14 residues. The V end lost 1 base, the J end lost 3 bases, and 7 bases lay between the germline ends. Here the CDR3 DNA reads TGTGCCAGCAGTGAAGGGGGCTCCAATCAGCCCCAGCATTTT. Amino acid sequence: CASSEGGSNQPQHF.